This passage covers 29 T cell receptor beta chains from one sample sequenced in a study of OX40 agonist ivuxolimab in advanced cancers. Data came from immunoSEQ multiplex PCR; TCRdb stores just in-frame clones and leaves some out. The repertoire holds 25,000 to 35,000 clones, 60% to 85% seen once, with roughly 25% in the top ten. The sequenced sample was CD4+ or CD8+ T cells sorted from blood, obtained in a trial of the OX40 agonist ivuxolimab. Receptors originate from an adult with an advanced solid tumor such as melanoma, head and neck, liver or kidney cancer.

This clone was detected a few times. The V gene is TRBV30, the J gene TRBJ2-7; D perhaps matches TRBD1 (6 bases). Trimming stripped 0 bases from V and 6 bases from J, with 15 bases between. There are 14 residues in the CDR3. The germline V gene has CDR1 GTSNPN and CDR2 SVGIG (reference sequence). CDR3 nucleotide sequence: TGTGCCTGGAGTGTACAACAGGGTGCTGGCGAGCAGTACTTC. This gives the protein CAWSVQQGAGEQYF.

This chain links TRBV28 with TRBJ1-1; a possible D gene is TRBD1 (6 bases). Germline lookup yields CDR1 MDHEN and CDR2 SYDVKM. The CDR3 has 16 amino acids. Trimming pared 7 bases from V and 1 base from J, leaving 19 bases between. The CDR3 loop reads CASKTLGGTWNTEAFF. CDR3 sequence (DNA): TGTGCCAGCAAAACCCTAGGGGGGACATGGAACACTGAAGCTTTCTTT.

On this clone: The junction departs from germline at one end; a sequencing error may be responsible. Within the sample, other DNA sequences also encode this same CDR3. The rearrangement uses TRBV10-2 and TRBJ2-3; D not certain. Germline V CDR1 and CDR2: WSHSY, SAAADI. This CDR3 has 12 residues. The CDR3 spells CASSEYTDTQYF. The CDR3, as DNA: TGCGCTAGCAGTGAATACACAGATACGCAGTATTTT.

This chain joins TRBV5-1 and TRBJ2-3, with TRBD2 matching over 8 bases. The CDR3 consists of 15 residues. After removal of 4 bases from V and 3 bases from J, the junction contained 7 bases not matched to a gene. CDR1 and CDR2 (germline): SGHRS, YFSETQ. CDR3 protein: CASSRAGLETDTQYF. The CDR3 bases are TGCGCCAGCAGCCGGGCGGGACTAGAAACAGATACGCAGTATTTT.

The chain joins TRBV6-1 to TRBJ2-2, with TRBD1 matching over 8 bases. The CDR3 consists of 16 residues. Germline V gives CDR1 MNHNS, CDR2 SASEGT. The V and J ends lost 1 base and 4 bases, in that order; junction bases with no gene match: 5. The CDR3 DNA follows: TGTGCCAGCAGTGAAGGGCAGGGGGCGGTCACCGGGGAGCTGTTTTTT. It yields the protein CASSEGQGAVTGELFF.

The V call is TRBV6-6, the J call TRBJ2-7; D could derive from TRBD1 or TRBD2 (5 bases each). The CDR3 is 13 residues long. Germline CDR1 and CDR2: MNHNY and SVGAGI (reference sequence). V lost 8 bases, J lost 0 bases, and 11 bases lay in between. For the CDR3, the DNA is TGTGCCAGCCGGCCAGGGAGCTCCTACGAGCAGTACTTC. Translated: CASRPGSSYEQYF.

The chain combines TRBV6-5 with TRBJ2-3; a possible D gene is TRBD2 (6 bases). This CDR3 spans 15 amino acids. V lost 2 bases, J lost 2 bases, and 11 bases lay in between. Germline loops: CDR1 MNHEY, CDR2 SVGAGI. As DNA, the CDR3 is TGTGCCAGCAGTTACCGCGGGGTTAACACAGATACGCAGTATTTT. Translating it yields CASSYRGVNTDTQYF.

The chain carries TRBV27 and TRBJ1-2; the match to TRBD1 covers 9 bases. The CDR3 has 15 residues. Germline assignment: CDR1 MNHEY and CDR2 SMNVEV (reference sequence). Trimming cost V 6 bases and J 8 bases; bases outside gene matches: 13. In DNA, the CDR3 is TGTGCCAGCAGGGGATCCACCGGGACAGGGTTCGGCTACACCTTC. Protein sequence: CASRGSTGTGFGYTF.

CDR3 amino acids: CASGLVNNEQFF. CDR3 nucleotides: TGTGCTAGTGGTTTGGTAAATAATGAGCAGTTCTTC. The chain is built from TRBV12-5 and TRBJ2-1; D is uncertain. Germline V gives CDR1 LGHNT, CDR2 FRNRAP. There are 12 residues in the CDR3. V lost 0 bases and J lost 7, with 4 bases in between.

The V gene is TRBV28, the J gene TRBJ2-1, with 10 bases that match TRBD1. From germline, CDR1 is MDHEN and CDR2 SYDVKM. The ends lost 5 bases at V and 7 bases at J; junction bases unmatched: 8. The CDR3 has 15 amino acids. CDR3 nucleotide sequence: TGTGCCAGCAGTGAGACAGGGGGCAAGACGAATGAGCAGTTCTTC. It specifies CASSETGGKTNEQFF.

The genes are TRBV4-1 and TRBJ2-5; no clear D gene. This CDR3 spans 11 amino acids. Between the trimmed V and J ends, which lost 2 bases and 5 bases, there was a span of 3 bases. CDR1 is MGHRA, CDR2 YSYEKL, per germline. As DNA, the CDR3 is TGCGCCAGCAGCCAATATGAGACCCAGTACTTC. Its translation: CASSQYETQYF.

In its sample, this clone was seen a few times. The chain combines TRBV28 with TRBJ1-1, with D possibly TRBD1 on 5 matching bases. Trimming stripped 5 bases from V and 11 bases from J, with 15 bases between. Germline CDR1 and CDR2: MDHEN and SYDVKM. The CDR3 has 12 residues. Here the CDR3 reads CASSPQGGFAFF. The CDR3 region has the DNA TGTGCCAGCAGTCCTCAGGGAGGGTTCGCTTTCTTT.

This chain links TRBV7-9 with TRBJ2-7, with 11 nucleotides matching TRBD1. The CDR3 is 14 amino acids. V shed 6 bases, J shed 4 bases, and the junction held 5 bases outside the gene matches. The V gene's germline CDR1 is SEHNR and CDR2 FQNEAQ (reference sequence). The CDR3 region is CASSRTGGAYEQYF. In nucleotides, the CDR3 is TGTGCCAGCAGTCGGACAGGGGGCGCTTACGAGCAGTACTTC.

CDR3 amino acids: CASSMGLAGSETQYF. The DNA of the CDR3 is TGTGCCAGTAGTATGGGACTAGCGGGGTCGGAGACCCAGTACTTC. The chain couples TRBV19 to TRBJ2-5, with 13 bases identical to TRBD2. Germline CDR1 reads LNHDA; CDR2 reads SQIVND (reference sequence). J gave up 5 bases and V 3 bases, and 3 bases lay outside the gene matches. The CDR3 runs to 15 residues.

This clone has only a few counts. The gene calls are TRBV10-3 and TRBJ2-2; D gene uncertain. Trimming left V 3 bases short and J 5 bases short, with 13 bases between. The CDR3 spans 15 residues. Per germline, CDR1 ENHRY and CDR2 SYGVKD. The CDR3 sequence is CAISDLGKSTGELFF. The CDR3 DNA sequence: TGTGCCATCAGTGATTTGGGGAAATCAACCGGGGAGCTGTTTTTT.

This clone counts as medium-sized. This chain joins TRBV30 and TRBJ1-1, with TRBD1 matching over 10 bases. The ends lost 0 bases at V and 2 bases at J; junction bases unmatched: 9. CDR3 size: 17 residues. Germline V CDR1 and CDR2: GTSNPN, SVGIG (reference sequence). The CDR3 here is CAWSVTGTGARNTEAFF. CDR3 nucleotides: TGTGCCTGGAGTGTTACTGGGACAGGGGCCCGAAACACTGAAGCTTTCTTT.

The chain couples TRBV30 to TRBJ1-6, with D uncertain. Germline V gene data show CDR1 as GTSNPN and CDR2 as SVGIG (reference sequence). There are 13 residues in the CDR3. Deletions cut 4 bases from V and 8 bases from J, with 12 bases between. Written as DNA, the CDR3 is TGTGCCTGGAATGCGCAGAGGGATTCACCCCTCCACTTT. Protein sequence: CAWNAQRDSPLHF.

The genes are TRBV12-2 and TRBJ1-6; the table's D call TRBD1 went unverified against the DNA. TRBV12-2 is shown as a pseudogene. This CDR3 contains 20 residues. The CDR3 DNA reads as TGTGCAAGTCGCTTAGTTGGGACAGGCTTCGTAAGCTCCTATAATTCACCCCTCCACTTT. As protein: CASRLVGTGFVSSYNSPLHF.

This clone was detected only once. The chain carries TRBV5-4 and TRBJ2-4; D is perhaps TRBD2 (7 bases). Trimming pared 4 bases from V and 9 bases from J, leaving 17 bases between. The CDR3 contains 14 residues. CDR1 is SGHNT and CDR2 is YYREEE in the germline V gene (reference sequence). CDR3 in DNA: TGTGCCAGCAGCCTGGAGACTAGCAGGGGCATTCAGTACTTC. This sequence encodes CASSLETSRGIQYF.

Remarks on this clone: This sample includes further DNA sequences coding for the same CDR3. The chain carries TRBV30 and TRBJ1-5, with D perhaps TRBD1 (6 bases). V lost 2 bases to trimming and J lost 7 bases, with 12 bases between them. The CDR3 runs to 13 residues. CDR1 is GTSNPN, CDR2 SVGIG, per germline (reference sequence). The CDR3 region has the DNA TGTGCCTGGAGTTTAGGGGGGCCCCAGCCCCAGCATTTT. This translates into CAWSLGGPQPQHF.

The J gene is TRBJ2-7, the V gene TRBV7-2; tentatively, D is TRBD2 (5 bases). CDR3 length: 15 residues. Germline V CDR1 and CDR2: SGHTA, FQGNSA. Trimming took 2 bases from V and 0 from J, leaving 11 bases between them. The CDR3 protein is CASSLSTGSSYEQYF. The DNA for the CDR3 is TGTGCCAGCAGCTTATCGACGGGGAGCTCCTACGAGCAGTACTTC.

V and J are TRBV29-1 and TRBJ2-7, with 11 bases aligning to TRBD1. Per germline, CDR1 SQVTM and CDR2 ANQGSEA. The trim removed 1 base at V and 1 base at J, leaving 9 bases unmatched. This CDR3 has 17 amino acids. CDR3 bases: TGCAGCGTTGAAGGTGTAGGGACAGGGGGTTCTTCCTACGAGCAGTACTTC. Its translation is CSVEGVGTGGSSYEQYF.

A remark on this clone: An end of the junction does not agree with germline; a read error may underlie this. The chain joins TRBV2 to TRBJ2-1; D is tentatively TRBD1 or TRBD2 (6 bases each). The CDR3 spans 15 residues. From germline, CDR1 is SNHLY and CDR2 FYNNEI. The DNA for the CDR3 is TGTGCCAGCAGTGTGGACAGCGGGTCCTCCAATGAGCAGTTCTTC. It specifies CASSVDSGSSNEQFF.

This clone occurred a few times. CDR3 nucleotides: TGTGCCTGGAGTCTCTATAGCAATCAGCCCCAGCATTTT. This codes for CAWSLYSNQPQHF. The chain couples TRBV30 to TRBJ1-5; D gene ambiguous. CDR3 length: 13 amino acids. Germline lookup yields CDR1 GTSNPN and CDR2 SVGIG (reference sequence). V shed 2 bases and J shed 0 bases, with 5 bases lying between them. Filled out from reference TRBV30 and TRBJ1-5, the complete variable domain reads SQTIHQWPATLVQPVGSPLSLECTVEGTSNPNLYWYRQAAGRGLQLLFYSVGIGQISSEVPQNLSASRPQDRQFILSSKKLLLSDSGFYLCAWSLYSNQPQHFGDGTRLSIL.

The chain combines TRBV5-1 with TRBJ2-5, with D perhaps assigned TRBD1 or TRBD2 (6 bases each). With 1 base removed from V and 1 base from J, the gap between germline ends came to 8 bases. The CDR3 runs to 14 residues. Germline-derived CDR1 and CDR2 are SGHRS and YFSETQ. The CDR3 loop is CASSLSGAQETQYF. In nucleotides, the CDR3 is TGCGCCAGCAGCTTGTCGGGGGCCCAAGAGACCCAGTACTTC.

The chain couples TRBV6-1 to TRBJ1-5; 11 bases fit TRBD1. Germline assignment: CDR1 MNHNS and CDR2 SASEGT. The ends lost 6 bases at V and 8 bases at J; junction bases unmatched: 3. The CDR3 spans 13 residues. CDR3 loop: CASSGTGGKPQHF. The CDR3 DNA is TGTGCCAGCAGCGGGACAGGGGGAAAGCCCCAGCATTTT.

CDR3 residues: CASSVQGAVGNQPQHF. The CDR3 nucleotides are TGTGCCAGTAGTGTCCAGGGAGCCGTTGGCAATCAGCCCCAGCATTTT. The chain uses TRBV19 and TRBJ1-5; D may be TRBD1 (5 bases). The V and J ends lost 5 bases and 2 bases respectively, with 16 bases between them. Germline V CDR1 and CDR2: LNHDA, SQIVND (reference sequence). This CDR3 is built from 16 residues.

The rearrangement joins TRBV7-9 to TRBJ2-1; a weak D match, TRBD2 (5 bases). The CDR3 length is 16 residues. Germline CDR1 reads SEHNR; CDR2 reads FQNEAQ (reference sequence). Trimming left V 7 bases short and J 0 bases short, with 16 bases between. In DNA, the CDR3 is TGTGCCAGCACCCTCTCAGCGGCTACCTCCTACAATGAGCAGTTCTTC. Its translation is CASTLSAATSYNEQFF.

Written as DNA, the CDR3 is TGTGCCAGCAGTGAAGCTGCGGCATCGACTGAAGCTTTCTTT. Protein: CASSEAAASTEAFF. The chain combines TRBV6-1 with TRBJ1-1, with D unclear. This CDR3 has 14 amino acids. The germline V gene has CDR1 MNHNS and CDR2 SASEGT. Trimming took 0 bases from V and 5 from J, leaving 10 bases between them.